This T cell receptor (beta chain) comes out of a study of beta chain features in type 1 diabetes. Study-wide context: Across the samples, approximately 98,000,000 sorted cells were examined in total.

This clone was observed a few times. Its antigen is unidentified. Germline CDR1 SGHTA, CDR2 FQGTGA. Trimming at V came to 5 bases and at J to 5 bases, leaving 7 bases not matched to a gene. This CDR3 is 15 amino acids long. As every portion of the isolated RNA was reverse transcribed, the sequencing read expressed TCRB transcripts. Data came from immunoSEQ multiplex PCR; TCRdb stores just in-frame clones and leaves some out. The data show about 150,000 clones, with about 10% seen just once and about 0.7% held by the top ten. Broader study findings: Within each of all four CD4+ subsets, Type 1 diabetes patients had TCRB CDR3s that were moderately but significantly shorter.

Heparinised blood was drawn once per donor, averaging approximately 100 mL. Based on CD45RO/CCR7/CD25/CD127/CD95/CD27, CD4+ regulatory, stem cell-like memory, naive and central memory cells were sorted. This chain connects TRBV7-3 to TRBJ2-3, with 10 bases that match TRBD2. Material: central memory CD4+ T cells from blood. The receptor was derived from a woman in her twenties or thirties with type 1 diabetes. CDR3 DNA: TGTGCCAGCAGCCCTTCCCTAGCGGGAGTAGATACGCAGTATTTT. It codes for CASSPSLAGVDTQYF. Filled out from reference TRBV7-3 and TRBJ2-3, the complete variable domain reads GAGVSQTPSNKVTEKGKYVELRCDPISGHTALYWYRQSLGQGPEFLIYFQGTGAADDSGLPNDRFFAVRPEGSVSTLKIQRTERGDSAVYLCASSPSLAGVDTQYFGPGTRLTVL.